Each of the 14 T cell receptor beta chains below was sequenced from the same sample in a study of cytomegalovirus exposure and HLA in healthy donors. Vbeta (60) and Jbeta (13) primers were used in the PCR. TCRdb's copy holds only in-frame clones and misses some; the assay was immunoSEQ multiplex PCR. The sample has about 150,000 clones; around four fifths are singletons. Specimen: PBMCs. These receptors all come from a woman younger than 35 in good health and CMV-seronegative.

This clone has just a few counts. The gene calls are TRBV5-1 and TRBJ1-3, with D hard to call. Trimming left V 3 bases short and J 2 bases short, with 9 bases between. Germline V gene data show CDR1 as SGHRS and CDR2 as YFSETQ. The CDR3 spans 14 residues. The CDR3 sequence is CASSSGGPGNTIYF. As DNA, the CDR3 is TGCGCCAGCAGCTCGGGAGGGCCTGGAAACACCATATATTTT.

This sequence joins TRBV10-3 and TRBJ2-3; TRBD1 might be the D (5 bases). The CDR3 loop spans 14 amino acids. Trimming left V 5 bases short and J 1 base short, with 10 bases between. The germline V gene has CDR1 ENHRY and CDR2 SYGVKD. The DNA for the CDR3 is TGTGCCATCAGTAAGACAGAAGGCACAGATACGCAGTATTTT. Translating it yields CAISKTEGTDTQYF.

The chain joins TRBV6-5 to TRBJ2-1; 9 bases fit TRBD2. The V segment lost 4 bases and the J segment 8 bases; nucleotides outside the gene matches: 9. This CDR3 has 15 amino acids. CDR1 and CDR2 from the germline V gene are MNHEY and SVGAGI. CDR3: CASSFVAGAADEQFF. DNA for the CDR3: TGTGCCAGCAGTTTCGTAGCGGGGGCGGCGGATGAGCAGTTCTTC.

This chain links TRBV6-1 with TRBJ2-7, with 7 bases aligning to TRBD2. Germline trimming cut 2 bases from V and 4 bases from J; bases unmatched to any gene: 5. Germline loops: CDR1 MNHNS, CDR2 SASEGT. The CDR3 is 14 residues long. CDR3 in amino acids: CASSESGIRYEQYF. For the CDR3, the DNA is TGTGCCAGCAGTGAAAGCGGGATTCGTTACGAGCAGTACTTC.

V and J are TRBV4-1 and TRBJ2-3, with D maybe TRBD1 (6 bases). Trimming took 1 base from V and 4 from J, leaving 12 bases between them. CDR3 length: 15 residues. The V gene's germline CDR1 is MGHRA and CDR2 YSYEKL. The DNA of the CDR3 is TGCGCCAGCAGCCAAGGAATAAGGACAGCAGATACGCAGTATTTT. Encoded protein: CASSQGIRTADTQYF.

This chain joins TRBV19 and TRBJ1-6; maybe TRBD1 (6 bases). This CDR3 comprises 16 residues. V shed 8 bases and J shed 0 bases, with 14 bases lying between them. Germline V gives CDR1 LNHDA, CDR2 SQIVND (reference sequence). CDR3 in amino acids: CASLDRINSYNSPLHF. DNA of the CDR3: TGTGCCAGTCTCGACAGGATCAACTCCTATAATTCACCCCTCCACTTT.

The gene calls are TRBV19 and TRBJ1-1; D is unclear. The CDR3 is 13 residues long. Germline V CDR1 and CDR2: LNHDA, SQIVND (reference sequence). Trimming took off 7 bases at V and 8 bases at J, with 17 bases between the two ends. CDR3 protein: CASTPSGQMEAFF. The CDR3 bases are TGTGCCAGTACCCCATCTGGTCAGATGGAAGCTTTCTTT.

This clone has only a few counts. The gene calls are TRBV11-2 and TRBJ2-7; 7 bases are shared with TRBD1. V was pared by 7 bases and J by 9 bases, with 9 bases of the junction left unmatched. This CDR3 has 12 residues. CDR1 and CDR2 from the germline V gene are SGHAT and FQNNGV. The CDR3 reads CASTWDSVVQYF. CDR3 coding DNA: TGTGCCAGCACCTGGGACAGTGTGGTGCAGTACTTC.

Written as DNA, the CDR3 is TGCGCCAGCAGCCTGGTGGACAGGCCACCCTACGAGCAGTACTTC. Translated: CASSLVDRPPYEQYF. V usage is TRBV5-1 and J usage is TRBJ2-7; the match to TRBD1 covers 7 bases. This CDR3 is 15 amino acids long. The germline gives CDR1 SGHRS, CDR2 YFSETQ. After removal of 4 bases from V and 2 bases from J, the junction contained 9 bases not matched to a gene.

The chain carries TRBV6-6 and TRBJ1-1; 7 bases are a match to TRBD1. Germline values: CDR1 MNHNY, CDR2 SVGAGI (reference sequence). The CDR3 is made up of 16 amino acids. With 0 bases clipped from V and 2 bases from J, the junction kept 6 bases outside the gene matches. The DNA of the CDR3 is TGTGCCAGCAGTTACTCTCGGACAGGACAAAACACTGAAGCTTTCTTT. Translation gives CASSYSRTGQNTEAFF.

The chain links TRBV6-5 to TRBJ1-4; no reliable D call. Per the germline V gene, CDR1 is MNHEY and CDR2 is SVGAGI. Trimming removed 2 bases at V and 7 bases at J, with 11 bases between. The CDR3 length is 14 residues. The chain's CDR3 is CASSYNTGFEKLFF. In nucleotides, the CDR3 is TGTGCCAGCAGTTACAACACGGGTTTTGAAAAACTGTTTTTT.

The rearrangement uses TRBV2 and TRBJ1-6, with 7 bases identical to TRBD1. The V and J ends lost 8 bases and 3 bases, in that order; junction bases with no gene match: 7. Germline V gene sequence: CDR1 SNHLY, CDR2 FYNNEI. CDR3 length equals 15 residues. The DNA for the CDR3 is TGTGCCAGCGCAGTAGGGGGCTACTATAATTCACCCCTCCACTTT. This encodes CASAVGGYYNSPLHF.

The chain couples TRBV29-1 to TRBJ1-2; 9 nucleotides align to TRBD1. J gave up 4 bases and V 6 bases, and 9 bases lay outside the gene matches. The CDR3 contains 14 residues. Germline V gene data show CDR1 as SQVTM and CDR2 as ANQGSEA. The CDR3 reads CSVGGQGTSYGYTF. CDR3 DNA: TGCAGCGTGGGGGGACAGGGCACAAGCTATGGCTACACCTTC.

This chain joins TRBV4-2 and TRBJ2-7; D is undetermined. Trimming cost V 0 bases and J 4 bases, with 19 bases left between them. The CDR3 contains 17 residues. From germline, CDR1 is LGHNA and CDR2 YNFKEQ. DNA of the CDR3: TGTGCCAGCAGCCAAGATGAAAAGGCCCATACTATATACGAGCAGTACTTC. As protein: CASSQDEKAHTIYEQYF.